Below, one T cell receptor (beta chain) is given with its context. Its target is not known. The data stem from a study of T cells after posttransplantation cyclophosphamide. General study results and limits: TRB overlap between skin or GI tissue T cells and blood was limited. Later post-transplant blood repertoires were often dominated by donor CD8+ memory clones.

The naive gate required viable CD3+CD4+ or CD3+CD8+ cells with CCR7+CD45RA+CD45RO-CD95-CD27+CD28+ phenotype. On the day of bone marrow donation, the related graft donor provided peripheral blood. Profiled with immunoSEQ multiplex PCR; TCRdb holds only in-frame clones, not every one. The table records more than 30,000 clones, over 80% of them present only once. The source of this sequence is a woman aged 55-69 years in good health, CMV-negative, and a related stem cell transplant donor. Source material: naive CD4+ T cells sorted from PBMCs.

CDR3 protein: CASTGGGSQETQYF. CDR3 DNA: TGTGCCAGCACGGGCGGGGGGTCACAAGAGACCCAGTACTTC. This sequence joins TRBV6-1 and TRBJ2-5; 8 bases are a match to TRBD2. The CDR3 sequence is 14 residues long. Germline assignment: CDR1 MNHNS and CDR2 SASEGT. V trimming: 7 bases; J trimming: 2 bases; junction bases outside the gene matches: 6.